The source of this T cell receptor beta chain is a study of response to subunit inactivated influenza vaccine. Overall study results and limits: It was the authors' suggestion that each seasonal influenza vaccination recruits few new T cells.

TCRdb independently ran MiXCR on the RT-PCR reads; one entry per CDR3 protein. This table has under 800,000 distinct CDR3 sequences, around 13% appearing once. V shed 5 bases and J shed 2 bases, with 21 bases lying between them. Germline V gene lookup returns CDR1 KGHSH and CDR2 LQKENI. The CDR3 covers 17 residues. As regards this clonotype: Its antigen is undetermined.

Sequencing used PBMCs from blood, obtained around 14 days before vaccination. The chain combines TRBV18 with TRBJ2-5; tentatively, D is TRBD2 (6 bases). This TCR derives from a man aged 45 to 65 who received an inactivated influenza vaccine. DNA for the CDR3: TGTGCCAGCTCATCCAACCTATTGACGGCGGGGCAAGAGACCCAGTACTTC. Its protein is CASSSNLLTAGQETQYF.